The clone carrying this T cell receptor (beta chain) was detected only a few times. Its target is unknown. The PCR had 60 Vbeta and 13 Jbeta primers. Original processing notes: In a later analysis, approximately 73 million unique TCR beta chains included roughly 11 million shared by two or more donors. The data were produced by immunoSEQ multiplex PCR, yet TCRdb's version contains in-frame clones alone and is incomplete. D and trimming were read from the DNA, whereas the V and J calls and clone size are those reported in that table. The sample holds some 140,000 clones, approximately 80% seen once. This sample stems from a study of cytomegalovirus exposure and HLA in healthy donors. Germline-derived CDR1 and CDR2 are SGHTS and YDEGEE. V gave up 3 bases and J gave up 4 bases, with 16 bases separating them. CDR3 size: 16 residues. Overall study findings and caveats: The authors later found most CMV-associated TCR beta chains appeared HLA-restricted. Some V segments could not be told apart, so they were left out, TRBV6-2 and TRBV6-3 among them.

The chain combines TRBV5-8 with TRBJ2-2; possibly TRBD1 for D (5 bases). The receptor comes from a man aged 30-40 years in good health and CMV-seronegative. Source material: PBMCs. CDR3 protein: CASSSQGNRVTGELFF. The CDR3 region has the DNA TGTGCCAGCAGCTCCCAGGGTAATCGAGTCACCGGGGAGCTGTTTTTT.